These T cell receptor beta chains were read from a single sample in a study of sequential checkpoint blockade in melanoma. Using immunoSEQ multiplex PCR, the repertoire was profiled, and TCRdb retains in-frame clones only, with some absent. The sample holds under 1,000 clones, around 30% seen once. The sequencing used tumor tissue (inferred from file names), collected from a patient given nivolumab and ipilimumab in sequence. The receptors come from a human donor with melanoma. Each CDR3 is given with its conserved first and last residue. D genes are given only for firm matches. Only part of the rows carry a size: once, few, many, or a class if the clone is expanded.

TRBV11-3	15	large	.	TRBJ1-1	CASSLDGRRADEAFF	TGTGCCAGCAGCTTAGATGGCAGAAGAGCCGATGAAGCTTTCTTT
TRBV28	15	.	TRBD2	TRBJ2-7	CASSSPPRGAYEQYF	TGTGCCAGCAGTTCGCCCCCCCGGGGGGCCTACGAGCAGTACTTC
TRBV30	15	few	.	TRBJ1-5	CAWSVSGGANQPQHF	TGTGCCTGGAGTGTATCCGGGGGAGCCAATCAGCCCCAGCATTTT
TRBV28	12	.	.	TRBJ1-2	CATTWGGRGYTF	TGTGCCACTACTTGGGGGGGACGTGGCTACACCTTC
TRBV5-1	14	.	.	TRBJ1-2	CASSSMQGTSGYTF	TGCGCCAGCAGCTCAATGCAGGGTACTAGCGGCTACACCTTC
TRBV28	16	few	.	TRBJ1-2	CASSLDISRSLYGYTF	TGTGCCAGCAGTTTAGACATATCCCGGAGTCTCTATGGCTACACCTTC
TRBV6-8	15	medium-sized	TRBD2	TRBJ2-1	CASRERGGLRNEQFF	TGTGCCAGCCGAGAGCGGGGGGGCCTCCGCAATGAGCAGTTCTTC
TRBV4-1	15	.	TRBD2	TRBJ2-1	CASSQVGGGAWEQFF	TGCGCCAGCAGCCAAGTCGGCGGGGGGGCCTGGGAGCAGTTCTTC
TRBV6-8	13	.	.	TRBJ2-4	CASSPGIRSIQYF	TGTGCCAGCAGTCCAGGGATCAGGAGCATTCAGTACTTC